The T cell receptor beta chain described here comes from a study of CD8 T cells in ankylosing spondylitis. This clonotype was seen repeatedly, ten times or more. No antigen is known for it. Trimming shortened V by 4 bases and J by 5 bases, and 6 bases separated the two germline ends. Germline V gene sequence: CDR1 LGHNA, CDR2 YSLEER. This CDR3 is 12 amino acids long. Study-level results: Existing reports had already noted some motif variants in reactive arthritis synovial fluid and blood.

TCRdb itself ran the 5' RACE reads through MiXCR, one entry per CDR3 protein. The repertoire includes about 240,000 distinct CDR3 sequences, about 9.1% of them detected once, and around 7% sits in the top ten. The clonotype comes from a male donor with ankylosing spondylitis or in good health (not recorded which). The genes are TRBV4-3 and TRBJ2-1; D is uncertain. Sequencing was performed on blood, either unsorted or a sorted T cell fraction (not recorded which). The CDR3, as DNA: TGCGCCAGCAGCCGGCCGGACAATGAGCAGTTCTTC. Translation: CASSRPDNEQFF.